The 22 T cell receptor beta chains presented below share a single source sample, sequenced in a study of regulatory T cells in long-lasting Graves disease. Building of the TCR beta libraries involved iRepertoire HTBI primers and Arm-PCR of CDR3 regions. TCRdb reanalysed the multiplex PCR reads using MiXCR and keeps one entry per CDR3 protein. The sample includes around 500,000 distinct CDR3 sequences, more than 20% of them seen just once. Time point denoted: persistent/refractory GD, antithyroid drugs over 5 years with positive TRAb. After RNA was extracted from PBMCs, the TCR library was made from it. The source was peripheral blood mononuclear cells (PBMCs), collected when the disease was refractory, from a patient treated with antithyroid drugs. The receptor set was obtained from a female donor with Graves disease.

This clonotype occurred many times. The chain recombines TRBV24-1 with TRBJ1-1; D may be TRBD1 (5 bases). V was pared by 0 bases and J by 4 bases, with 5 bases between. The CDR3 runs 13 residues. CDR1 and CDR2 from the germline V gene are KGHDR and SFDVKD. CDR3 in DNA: TGTGCCACCAGTGATTTGGGGGGCACTGAAGCTTTCTTT. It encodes CATSDLGGTEAFF.

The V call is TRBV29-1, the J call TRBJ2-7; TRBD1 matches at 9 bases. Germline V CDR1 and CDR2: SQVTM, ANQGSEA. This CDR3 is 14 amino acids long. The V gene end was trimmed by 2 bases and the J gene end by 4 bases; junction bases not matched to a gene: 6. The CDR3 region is CSVEFDRGGYEQYF. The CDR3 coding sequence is TGCAGCGTTGAATTTGACAGGGGGGGATACGAGCAGTACTTC.

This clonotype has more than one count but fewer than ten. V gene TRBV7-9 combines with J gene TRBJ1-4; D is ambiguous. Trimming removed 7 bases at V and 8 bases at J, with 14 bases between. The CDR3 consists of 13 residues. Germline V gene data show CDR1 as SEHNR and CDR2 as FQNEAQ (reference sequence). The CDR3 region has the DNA TGTGCCAGCAACTCTGGTTCTGGCGAAAAACTGTTTTTT. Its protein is CASNSGSGEKLFF.

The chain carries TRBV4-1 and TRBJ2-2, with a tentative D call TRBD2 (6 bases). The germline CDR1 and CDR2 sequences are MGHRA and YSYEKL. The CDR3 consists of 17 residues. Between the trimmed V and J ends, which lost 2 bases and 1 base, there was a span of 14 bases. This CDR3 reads CASSQTPVGGNTGELFF. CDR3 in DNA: TGCGCCAGCAGCCAAACCCCAGTGGGGGGGAACACCGGGGAGCTGTTTTTT.

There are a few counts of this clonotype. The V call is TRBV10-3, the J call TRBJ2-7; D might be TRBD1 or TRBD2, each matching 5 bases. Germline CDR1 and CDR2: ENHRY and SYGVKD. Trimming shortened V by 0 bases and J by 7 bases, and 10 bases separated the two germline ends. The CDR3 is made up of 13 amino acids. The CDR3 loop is CAISESDEGEQYF. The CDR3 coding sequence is TGTGCCATCAGTGAGTCCGATGAGGGGGAGCAGTACTTC.

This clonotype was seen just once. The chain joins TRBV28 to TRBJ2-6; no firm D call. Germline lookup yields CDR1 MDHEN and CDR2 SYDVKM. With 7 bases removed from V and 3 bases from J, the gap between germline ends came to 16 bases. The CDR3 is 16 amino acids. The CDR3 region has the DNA TGTGCCAGCACCTCCGAGTCGTTCGGTGGGGCCAACGTCCTGACTTTC. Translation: CASTSESFGGANVLTF.

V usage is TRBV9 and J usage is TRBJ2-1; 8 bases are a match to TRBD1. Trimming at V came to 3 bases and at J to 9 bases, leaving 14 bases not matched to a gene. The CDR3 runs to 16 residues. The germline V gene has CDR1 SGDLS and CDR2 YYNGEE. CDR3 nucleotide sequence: TGTGCCAGCAGCGCTCGGACAGGGTATGGGGCGGGTGAGCAGTTCTTC. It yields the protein CASSARTGYGAGEQFF.

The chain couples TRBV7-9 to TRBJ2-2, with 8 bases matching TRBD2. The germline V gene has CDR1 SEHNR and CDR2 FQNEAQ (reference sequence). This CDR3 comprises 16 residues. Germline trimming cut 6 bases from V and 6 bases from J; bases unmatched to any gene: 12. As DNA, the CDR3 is TGTGCCAGCAGGACAGCCGGGACTAGTAACCCCGGGGAGCTGTTTTTT. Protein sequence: CASRTAGTSNPGELFF.

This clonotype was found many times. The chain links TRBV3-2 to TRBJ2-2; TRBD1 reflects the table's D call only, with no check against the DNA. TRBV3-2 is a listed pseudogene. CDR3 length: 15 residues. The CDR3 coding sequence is TGTGCCAGCAGCCAATACAGGGCGAACACCGGGGAGCTGTTTTTT. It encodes CASSQYRANTGELFF.

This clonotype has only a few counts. This CDR3 is CAWSPRDRELFNQPQHF. CDR3 nucleotides: TGTGCCTGGAGTCCCCGGGACAGGGAACTATTTAATCAGCCCCAGCATTTT. The J gene is TRBJ1-5, the V gene TRBV30, with 9 bases fitting TRBD1. V lost 2 bases and J lost 4; bases outside the gene matches: 12. CDR1 is GTSNPN and CDR2 is SVGIG in the germline V gene (reference sequence). The CDR3 has 17 amino acids.

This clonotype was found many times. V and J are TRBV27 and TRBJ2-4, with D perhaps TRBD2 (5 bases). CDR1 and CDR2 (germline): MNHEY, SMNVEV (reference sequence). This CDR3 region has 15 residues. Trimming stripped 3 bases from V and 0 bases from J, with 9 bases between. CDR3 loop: CASSFWAGAKNIQYF. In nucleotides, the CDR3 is TGTGCCAGCAGTTTTTGGGCGGGAGCCAAAAACATTCAGTACTTC.

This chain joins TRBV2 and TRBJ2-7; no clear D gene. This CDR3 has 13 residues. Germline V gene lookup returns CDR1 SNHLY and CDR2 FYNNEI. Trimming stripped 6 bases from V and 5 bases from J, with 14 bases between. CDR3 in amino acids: CASRWTQNHEQYF. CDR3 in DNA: TGTGCCAGCAGGTGGACCCAGAACCACGAGCAGTACTTC. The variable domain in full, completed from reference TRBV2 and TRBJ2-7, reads EPEVTQTPSHQVTQMGQEVILRCVPISNHLYFYWYRQILGQKVEFLVSFYNNEISEKSEIFDDQFSVERPDGSNFTLKIRSTKLEDSAMYFCASRWTQNHEQYFGPGTRLTVT.

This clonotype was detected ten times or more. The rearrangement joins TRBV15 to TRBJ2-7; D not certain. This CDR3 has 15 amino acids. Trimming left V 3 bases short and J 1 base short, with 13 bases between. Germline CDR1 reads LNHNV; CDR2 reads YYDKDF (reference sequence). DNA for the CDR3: TGTGCCACCAGCAGCTTCATGGGTAGTTCCTACGAGCAGTACTTC. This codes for CATSSFMGSSYEQYF. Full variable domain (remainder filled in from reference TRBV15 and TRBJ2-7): DAMVIQNPRYQVTQFGKPVTLSCSQTLNHNVMYWYQQKSSQAPKLLFHYYDKDFNNEADTPDNFQSRRPNTSFCFLDIRSPGLGDTAMYLCATSSFMGSSYEQYFGPGTRLTVT.

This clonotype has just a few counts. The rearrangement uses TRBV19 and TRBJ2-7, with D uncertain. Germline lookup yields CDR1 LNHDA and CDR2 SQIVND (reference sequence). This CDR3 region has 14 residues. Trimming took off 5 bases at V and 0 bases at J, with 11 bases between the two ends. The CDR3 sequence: CASSQDFYSYEQYF. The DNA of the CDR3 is TGTGCCAGTAGTCAAGACTTTTACTCCTACGAGCAGTACTTC.

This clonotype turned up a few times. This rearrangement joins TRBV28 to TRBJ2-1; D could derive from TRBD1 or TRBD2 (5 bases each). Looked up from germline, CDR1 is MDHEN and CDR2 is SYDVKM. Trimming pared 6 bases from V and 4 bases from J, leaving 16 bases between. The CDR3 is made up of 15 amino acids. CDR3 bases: TGTGCCAGCAGCCACCGGGGCCTCCGGTACAATGAGCAGTTCTTC. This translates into CASSHRGLRYNEQFF.

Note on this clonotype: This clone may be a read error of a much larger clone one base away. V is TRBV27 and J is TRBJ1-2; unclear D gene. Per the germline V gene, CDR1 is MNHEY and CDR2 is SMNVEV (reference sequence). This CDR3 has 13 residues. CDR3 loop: CANSNMGFGGYTF. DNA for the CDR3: TGTGCCAACAGTAACATGGGTTTCGGGGGCTACACCTTC.

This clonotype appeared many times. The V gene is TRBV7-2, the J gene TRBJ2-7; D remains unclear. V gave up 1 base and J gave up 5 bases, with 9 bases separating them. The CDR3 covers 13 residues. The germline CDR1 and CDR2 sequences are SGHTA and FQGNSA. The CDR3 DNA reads TGTGCCAGCAGCTTAGTCCACCTCGACGAGCAGTACTTC. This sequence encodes CASSLVHLDEQYF.

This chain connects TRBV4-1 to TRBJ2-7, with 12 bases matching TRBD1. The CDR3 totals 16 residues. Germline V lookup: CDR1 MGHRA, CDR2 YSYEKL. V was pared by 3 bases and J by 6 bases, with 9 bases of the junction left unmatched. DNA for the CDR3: TGCGCCAGCAGCCACCAAACCGGGACAGGGGGCCTCGAGCAGTACTTC. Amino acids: CASSHQTGTGGLEQYF.

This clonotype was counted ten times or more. The CDR3 coding sequence is TGTGCCAGCAGCCACCTAGTAACCCAAGAGACCCAGTACTTC. Translation: CASSHLVTQETQYF. The J gene is TRBJ2-5, the V gene TRBV6-1; D uncertain. Looked up from germline, CDR1 is MNHNS and CDR2 is SASEGT. This CDR3 has 14 amino acids. V was pared by 6 bases and J by 1 base, with 12 bases between.

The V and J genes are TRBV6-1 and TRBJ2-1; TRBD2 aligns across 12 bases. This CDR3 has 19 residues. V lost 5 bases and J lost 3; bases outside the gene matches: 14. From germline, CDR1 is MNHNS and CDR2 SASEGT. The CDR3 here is CASSQTGTSGLPDYNEQFF. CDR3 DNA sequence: TGTGCCAGCAGTCAAACTGGGACTAGCGGGTTACCCGACTACAATGAGCAGTTCTTC.

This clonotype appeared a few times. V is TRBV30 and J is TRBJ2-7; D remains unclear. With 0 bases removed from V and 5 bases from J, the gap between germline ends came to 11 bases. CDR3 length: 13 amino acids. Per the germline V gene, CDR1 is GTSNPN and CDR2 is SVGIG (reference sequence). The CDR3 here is CAWSVLWGDEQYF. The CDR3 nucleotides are TGTGCCTGGAGTGTACTCTGGGGTGACGAGCAGTACTTC.

CDR3 DNA: TGTGCCAGCAGTTTGAGGGAAAAACTGTTTTTT. This gives the protein CASSLREKLFF. V usage is TRBV12-3 or TRBV12-4 and J usage is TRBJ1-4, with D unresolved. This CDR3 spans 11 amino acids. The V end was cut by 3 bases, the J end by 8 bases, with 4 bases between.